This T cell receptor beta chain was sequenced in a study of blood T cell repertoires in COVID-19 (dated by TCRdb to 2020 to 2021). For the wider study: Collaborator samples came from the United States, Italy and Spain and covered acute and convalescent phases of COVID-19. The prospective study material was composed of cDNA or gDNA derived from T cells, B-cell-depleted T cells, or PBMCs. The dataset comprised deeply sampled blood TCRbeta repertoires from subjects exposed to, actively infected with, or recovered from COVID-19. The repertoires were released in a freely available public database meant as a resource for research on the immune response to SARS-CoV-2. The samples were drawn from the first 160 participants of the ongoing ImmuneRACE study and from 1,254 subjects provided by 6 global collaborators. Sample metadata almost always included a de-identified subject ID, COVID-19 status, age in years and sex. Where available, HLA class I and class II types were obtained from metadata supplied by the sample provider rather than from assay-based typing.

Paper-wide results and their limitations: How much clinical and demographic metadata was included differed by source and by participant, and the metadata was provided uncurated.

Concerning this clone itself: It has no known antigen specificity. Per-base qualities were not stored, and no clone one base away is much larger.

The CDR1 and CDR2 encoded by the germline V gene (reference sequence) are LNHNV and YYDKDF. Counted from cysteine to phenylalanine, this CDR3 has 16 amino acids. Left in the record is the CDR3 DNA by itself, 48 bases read in frame from the first base. Trimming removed 6 bases from V and 2 bases from J, leaving 17 bases between the germline ends. TCRbeta CDR3 regions were amplified from genomic DNA by means of the immunoSEQ Assay, a bias-controlled multiplex PCR. On the study's bioinformatics: Nucleated cell counts per sample were estimated from amplification of reference gene primers within the assay. Sequence reads were collapsed and filtered to measure the absolute abundance of every unique TCRbeta CDR3 rearrangement. For each sample, productive Simpson clonality was calculated as the square root of Simpson's diversity index across productive rearrangements. TCRdb limited this immuneACCESS table to in-frame rearrangements with V and J called. A share of clones is missing; checked studies link under half to unresolved V genes, and the rest is unexplained. The DNA gave D and trimming, while V, J and clone size come from that table. In this sample the table shows a few hundred thousand clones, roughly four fifths of which occur a single time. Jointly, the top ten make up 15% to 18% of the sample.

In Seattle, one collaborating source enrolled patients while the infection was active and tracked those patients longitudinally over the course of disease. Whole blood was collected in K2EDTA tubes by collaborating institutions according to the institutions' own protocols. For TCRbeta analysis, collaborator samples were shipped as frozen whole blood, as isolated PBMCs, or as DNA extracted from either sample type. The source material was peripheral blood. The chain joins TRBV15 to TRBJ2-1; TRBD1 is a possible D gene, resting on 6 matching bases. The TCR was taken from a person aged 70 to 85 with COVID-19, enrolled during active disease. The nucleotide sequence is given as TGTGCCACCAGGAGGGGGAAGACTCAAGCCTACAATGAGCAGTTCTTC. Its translation reads: CATRRGKTQAYNEQFF.